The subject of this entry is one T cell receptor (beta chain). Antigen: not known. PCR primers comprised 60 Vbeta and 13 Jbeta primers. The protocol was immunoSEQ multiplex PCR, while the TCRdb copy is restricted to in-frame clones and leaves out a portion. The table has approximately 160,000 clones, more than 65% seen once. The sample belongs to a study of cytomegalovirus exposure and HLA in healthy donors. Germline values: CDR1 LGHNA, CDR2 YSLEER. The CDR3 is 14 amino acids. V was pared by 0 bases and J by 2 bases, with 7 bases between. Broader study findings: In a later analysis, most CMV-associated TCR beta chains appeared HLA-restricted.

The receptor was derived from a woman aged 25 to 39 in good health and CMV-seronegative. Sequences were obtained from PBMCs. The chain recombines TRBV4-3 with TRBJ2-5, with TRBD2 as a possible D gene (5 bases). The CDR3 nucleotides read TGCGCCAGCAGCCAAGAGTGGACTCAAGAGACCCAGTACTTC. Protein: CASSQEWTQETQYF.